Reported below is one T cell receptor beta chain. This record belongs to a study of shared clonotypes between healthy human individuals. Germline CDR1 is SGHNT and CDR2 is YYREEE (reference sequence). The CDR3 totals 14 residues. V was clipped by 0 bases and J by 10 bases, with 14 bases between them. PBMC DNA, left unsorted, was sequenced on ten immunoSEQ deep assay plates. Sequencing was performed with immunoSEQ multiplex PCR; in TCRdb, only in-frame clones are kept and a portion is missing. The profile shows approximately 500,000 clones, roughly 80% of them singletons. This receptor was obtained from a middle-aged woman in good health. Some clones in this sample may be carry-over from other donors' samples. The specimen was PBMCs. The genes are TRBV5-4 and TRBJ2-1; D call uncertain. CDR3 bases: TGTGCCAGCAGCTTGGGTCCCTCCGGCAGGGAGCAGTTCTTC. This codes for CASSLGPSGREQFF. Full variable domain (rest looked up from reference TRBV5-4 and TRBJ2-1): ETGVTQSPTHLIKTRGQQVTLRCSSQSGHNTVSWYQQALGQGPQFIFQYYREEENGRGNFPPRFSGLQFPNYSSELNVNALELDDSALYLCASSLGPSGREQFFGPGTRLTVL.